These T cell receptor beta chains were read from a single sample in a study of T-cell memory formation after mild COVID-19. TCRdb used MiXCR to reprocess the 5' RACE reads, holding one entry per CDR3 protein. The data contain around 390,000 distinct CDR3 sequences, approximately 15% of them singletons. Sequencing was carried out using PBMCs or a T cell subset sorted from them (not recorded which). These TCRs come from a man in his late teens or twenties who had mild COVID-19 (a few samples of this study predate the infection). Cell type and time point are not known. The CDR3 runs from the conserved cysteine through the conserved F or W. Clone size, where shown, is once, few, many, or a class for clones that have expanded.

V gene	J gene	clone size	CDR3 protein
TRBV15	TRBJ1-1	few	CATSGGGSTEAFF
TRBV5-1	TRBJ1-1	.	CASSRSPSTEAFF
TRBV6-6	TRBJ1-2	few	CASTPGGNYGYTF
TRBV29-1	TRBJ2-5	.	CSAEGQVQETQYF
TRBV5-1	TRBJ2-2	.	CASSPRGGVVTGELFF
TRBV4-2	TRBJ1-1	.	CASSSARRLNTEAFF
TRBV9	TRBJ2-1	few	CASSVGASGGYNEQFF
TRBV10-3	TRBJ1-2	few	CAISESGTDYGYTF
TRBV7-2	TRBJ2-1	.	CASSPDASGGYNEQFF
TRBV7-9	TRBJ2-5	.	CASSPVAGEYQETQYF
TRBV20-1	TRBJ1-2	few	CSPTDRGGRANYGYTF
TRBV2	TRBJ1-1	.	CASRKTTASGTEAFF
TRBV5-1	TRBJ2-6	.	CASSSDRGNPGANVLTF
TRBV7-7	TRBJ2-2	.	CASSLAGAYELFF
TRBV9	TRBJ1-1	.	CASSVEPGAGEMPEAFF
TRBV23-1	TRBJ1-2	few	CASNIMPPVHRGKDGYTF
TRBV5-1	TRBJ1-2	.	CASSFAGTGLDIGTF
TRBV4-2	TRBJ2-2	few	CASSLIAGGRNTGELFF
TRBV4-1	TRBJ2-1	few	CASSPLNAGDGQFF
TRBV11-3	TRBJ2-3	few	CASSQKLAGASDTQYF
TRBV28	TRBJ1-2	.	CASSLGGLGANYGYTF
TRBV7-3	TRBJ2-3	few	CASSRSSGEGTDTQYF
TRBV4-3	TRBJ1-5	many	CASSLHYSSNQPQHF
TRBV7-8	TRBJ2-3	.	CASSPRGQSGADTQYF
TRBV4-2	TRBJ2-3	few	CASSPRTAPSTDTQYF
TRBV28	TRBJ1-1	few	CASRNDRMNTEAFF
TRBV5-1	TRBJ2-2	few	CASSRGTVNTGELFF
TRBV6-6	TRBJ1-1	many	CASSYRRQAGTAFF
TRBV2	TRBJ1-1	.	CASCSGDVTEAFF
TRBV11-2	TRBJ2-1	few	CASSSLAGTINNEQFF
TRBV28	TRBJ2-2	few	CASSFARAAGELFF
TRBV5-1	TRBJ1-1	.	CASSAGHRDTEAFF
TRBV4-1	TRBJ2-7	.	CASSQGTLTYEQYF
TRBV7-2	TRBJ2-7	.	CASSLGGLTYEQYF
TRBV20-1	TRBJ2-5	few	CSATGLAGGQGETQYF
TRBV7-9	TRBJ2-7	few	CAGGQGAYEQYF
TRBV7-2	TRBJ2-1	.	CASSLVQGAVNEQFF
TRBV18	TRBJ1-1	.	CASSPISGVNTEAFF
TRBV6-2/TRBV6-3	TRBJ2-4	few	CASSLAGGDSIIQYF
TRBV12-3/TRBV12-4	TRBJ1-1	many	CASTEIVGSEAFF
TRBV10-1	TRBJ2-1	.	CASSEHSGEYNEQFF
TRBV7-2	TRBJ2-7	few	CASSSRRGLYEQYF
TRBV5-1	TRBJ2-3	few	CASSLMTSGSNSDTQYF
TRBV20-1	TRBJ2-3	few	CSAGRGGQYTQYF
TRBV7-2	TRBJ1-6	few	CTTRRSPLHF
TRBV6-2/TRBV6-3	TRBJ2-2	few	CASSASGGAPGELFF
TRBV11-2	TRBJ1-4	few	CASSPPGLGEKLFF
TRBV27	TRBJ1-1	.	CASSLSRKTEAFF
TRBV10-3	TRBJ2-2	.	CAGRGPLFTGELFF
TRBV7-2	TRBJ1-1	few	CASSSPRQGASTEAFF
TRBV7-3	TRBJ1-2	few	CASSPEGRYGYTF
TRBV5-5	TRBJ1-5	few	CASSGGVGPIPQHF
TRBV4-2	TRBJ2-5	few	CASSALGASGGQETQYF
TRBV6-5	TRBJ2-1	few	CASSRPQTRPMEQFF
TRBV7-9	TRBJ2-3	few	CASSFRLSTDTQYF
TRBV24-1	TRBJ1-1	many	CATSDIENTEAFF
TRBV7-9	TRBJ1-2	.	CASSLSDLGYGYTF
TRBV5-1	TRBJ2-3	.	CASRRLQGTDTQYF
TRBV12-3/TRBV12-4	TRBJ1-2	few	CASSLLRAMGYTF
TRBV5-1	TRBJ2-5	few	CASSTGQGARETQYF